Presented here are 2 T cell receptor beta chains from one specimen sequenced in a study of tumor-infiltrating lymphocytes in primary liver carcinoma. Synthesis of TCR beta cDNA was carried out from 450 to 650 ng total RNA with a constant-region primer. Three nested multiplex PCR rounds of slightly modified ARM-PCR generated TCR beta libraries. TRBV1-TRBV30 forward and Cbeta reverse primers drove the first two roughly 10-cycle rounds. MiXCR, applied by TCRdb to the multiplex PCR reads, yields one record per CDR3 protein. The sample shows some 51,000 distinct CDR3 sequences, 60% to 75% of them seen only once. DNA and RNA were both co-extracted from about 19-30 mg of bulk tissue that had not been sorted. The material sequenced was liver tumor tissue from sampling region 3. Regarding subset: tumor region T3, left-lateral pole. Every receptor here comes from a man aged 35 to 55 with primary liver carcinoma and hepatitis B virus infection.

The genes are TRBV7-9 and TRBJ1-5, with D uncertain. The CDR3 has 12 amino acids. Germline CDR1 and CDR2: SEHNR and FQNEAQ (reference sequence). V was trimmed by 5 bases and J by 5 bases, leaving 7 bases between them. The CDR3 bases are TGTGCCAGCAGCCCTAACGATCAGCCCCAGCATTTT. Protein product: CASSPNDQPQHF.

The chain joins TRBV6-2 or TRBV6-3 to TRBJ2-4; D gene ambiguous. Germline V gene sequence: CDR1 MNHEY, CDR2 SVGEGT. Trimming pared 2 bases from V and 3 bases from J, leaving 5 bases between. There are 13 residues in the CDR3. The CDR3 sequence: CASSYPDKNIQYF. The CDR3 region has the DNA TGTGCCAGCAGTTACCCGGACAAAAACATTCAGTACTTC.